This T cell receptor (beta chain) was retrieved from a study of lymphopenia after photon versus proton radiotherapy. Findings and limits, study-wide: Survival link was tested only in deceased patients; proton benefit remains a possibility. Proton therapy kept repertoires fairly stable, unlike photons, which gained effector/memory cells.

Clones were sequenced by immunoSEQ multiplex PCR, and TCRdb holds only the in-frame ones, with some missing. The sample consists of fewer than 35,000 clones, 85% to 90% of them appearing once. Trimming shortened V by 5 bases and J by 1 base, and 9 bases separated the two germline ends. In germline, CDR1 is SGHNT, CDR2 YYREEE (reference sequence). CDR3 length: 13 residues. Remarks on this clone: The antigen remains undetermined.

The sample consisted of peripheral blood, taken from a patient treated with photon-based radiotherapy. This TCR was sampled from a woman between 50 and 59 years old with pancreatic cancer. The chain has TRBV5-4 and TRBJ2-5, with D perhaps matching TRBD1 (5 bases). CDR3 nucleotides: TGTGCCAGCAGGGCAGGGATCCAAGAGACCCAGTACTTC. As protein: CASRAGIQETQYF. Together with reference TRBV5-4 and TRBJ2-5, the CDR3 gives the full variable domain: ETGVTQSPTHLIKTRGQQVTLRCSSQSGHNTVSWYQQALGQGPQFIFQYYREEENGRGNFPPRFSGLQFPNYSSELNVNALELDDSALYLCASRAGIQETQYFGPGTRLLVL.